The source of this T cell receptor (beta chain) is a study of blood T cell repertoires in COVID-19. Study information: The samples span acute and convalescent COVID-19 from the United States, Italy and Spain. Sample material is recorded as cDNA or gDNA derived from T cells, B-cell-depleted T cells, or PBMCs.

This clone was detected only once. Trimming left V 4 bases short and J 6 bases short, with 13 bases between. Per the germline V gene, CDR1 is MNHEY and CDR2 is SVGAGI. The CDR3 runs to 14 residues. Seattle's enrolled individuals joined amid active infection and were then monitored longitudinally. Per the study methods: By means of reference gene primer amplification, nucleated cell counts were estimated. Using immunoSEQ multiplex PCR, the repertoire was profiled, and TCRdb retains in-frame clones only, with some absent. V, J and clone size are those of that table, while D and trimming were read from the DNA. The sample consists of 190,000 or so clones, around 85% of them appearing once.

The sequenced sample was peripheral blood. The sequence came from a man aged 60-69 years with COVID-19, enrolled during active disease. The J gene is TRBJ1-5, the V gene TRBV6-5; tentative D call: TRBD1 (6 bases). The CDR3: CASSSTGRGQPQHF. As DNA, the CDR3 is TGTGCCAGCAGTTCTACAGGGCGTGGTCAGCCCCAGCATTTT.